This T cell receptor (beta chain) is drawn from a study of T cells in Graves' hyperthyroidism and ophthalmopathy. In this sample, this clonotype turned up many times. Germline CDR1 is SGHAT and CDR2 is FQNNGV. The CDR3 consists of 16 residues. V lost 3 bases and J 2 bases, leaving 17 bases between the germline ends. TCR beta CDR3 regions were amplified from RNA transcripts. TCR CDR3 regions were first amplified by RT-PCR with HTBI primers. TCRdb reprocessed the multiplex PCR reads with MiXCR, giving one entry per CDR3 protein. The sample shows 450,000 to 550,000 distinct CDR3 sequences, roughly a quarter of them seen only once.

The sample consisted of blood. The chain uses TRBV11-2 and TRBJ2-7; possible D gene TRBD2, 5 bases. The sequence came from a woman in her twenties or thirties with Graves' ophthalmopathy. The CDR3 coding sequence is TGTGCCAGCAGCTTGGACTCCCTGGGTGCCACCTACGAGCAGTACTTC. Its translation is CASSLDSLGATYEQYF.